Shown below are 16 T cell receptor beta chains from a single sample sequenced in a study of T cell responses to AZD1222 COVID-19 vaccine. TCRdb's copy holds only in-frame clones and misses some; the assay was immunoSEQ multiplex PCR. The sample gives more than 70,000 clones, roughly nine tenths of which show up once; approximately 1.6% is in the top ten. The source material was peripheral blood, sampled on day 0 of AZD1222 vaccination. These receptors all come from an adult in good health.

The V and J genes are TRBV19 and TRBJ2-3, with 11 bases that match TRBD2. Germline CDR1 is LNHDA and CDR2 is SQIVND (reference sequence). This CDR3 is 16 amino acids long. Unmatched junction bases numbered 5, after V lost 4 bases and J lost 2 bases. Here the CDR3 reads CASSTGLADFTDTQYF. The DNA of the CDR3 is TGTGCCAGTAGTACGGGACTAGCGGACTTCACAGATACGCAGTATTTT.

CDR3 coding DNA: TGCAGCGTTGGGGGAGTGGCGAACGCAGATACGCAGTATTTT. This codes for CSVGGVANADTQYF. This rearrangement joins TRBV29-1 to TRBJ2-3; weak D call: TRBD2 (5 bases). The CDR3 spans 14 residues. V gave up 4 bases and J gave up 4 bases, with 15 bases separating them. Per the germline V gene, CDR1 is SQVTM and CDR2 is ANQGSEA.

The chain joins TRBV10-2 to TRBJ1-2; D unclear. CDR1 WSHSY and CDR2 SAAADI come from the germline V gene. The CDR3 loop spans 12 amino acids. The ends were cut back, 3 bases at V and 2 bases at J, with 4 bases in the middle. This chain's CDR3 is CASSDQNYGYTF. DNA for the CDR3: TGCGCCAGCAGTGACCAAAACTATGGCTACACCTTC.

Here the CDR3 DNA reads TGTGCCAGCAGTTACGGGCCCCGGACCCCGCGGTTCTTC. Translating it yields CASSYGPRTPRFF. This chain uses TRBV6-5 with TRBJ2-1; D remains ambiguous. V shed 2 bases and J shed 15 bases, with 17 bases lying between them. This CDR3 spans 13 amino acids. Looked up from germline, CDR1 is MNHEY and CDR2 is SVGAGI.

The chain has TRBV6-5 and TRBJ1-3, with D possibly matching TRBD1 (6 bases). The germline V gene has CDR1 MNHEY and CDR2 SVGAGI. The CDR3 extends over 14 amino acids. V was pared by 6 bases and J by 2 bases, with 11 bases between. The CDR3 nucleotides read TGTGCCAGCAGCAAAACAGGGACTGGAAACACCATATATTTT. It specifies CASSKTGTGNTIYF.

A note on this clone: At the DNA level, this CDR3 is encoded by other sequences in the same sample as well. The rearrangement joins TRBV7-3 to TRBJ2-1, with no clear D. Between the trimmed V and J ends, which lost 2 bases and 7 bases, there was a span of 3 bases. This CDR3 contains 11 residues. In germline, CDR1 is SGHTA, CDR2 FQGTGA. The CDR3 loop is CASSLGNEQFF. The CDR3 DNA sequence: TGTGCCAGCAGCTTAGGTAATGAGCAGTTCTTC.

J is TRBJ2-7 and V is TRBV18; D is unclear. Trimming removed 4 bases at V and 0 bases at J, with 4 bases between. The CDR3 has 12 residues. Germline CDR1 is KGHSH and CDR2 is LQKENI. Here the CDR3 reads CASSRNSYEQYF. The CDR3, as DNA: TGTGCCAGCTCACGGAACTCCTACGAGCAGTACTTC.

For this clone: The same CDR3 arises from other DNA sequences in this sample as well. The rearrangement uses TRBV30 and TRBJ2-7; maybe TRBD2 (7 bases). The CDR3 length is 13 residues. The germline V gene encodes CDR1 GTSNPN and CDR2 SVGIG (reference sequence). V lost 2 bases, J lost 4 bases, and 12 bases lay in between. The CDR3 spells CAWSTGGPYEQYF. The CDR3 DNA is TGTGCCTGGAGTACCGGGGGGCCGTACGAGCAGTACTTC.

The chain recombines TRBV5-1 with TRBJ1-5; tentative D call: TRBD1 (5 bases). Germline V gene sequence: CDR1 SGHRS, CDR2 YFSETQ. V was trimmed by 0 bases and J by 7 bases, leaving 17 bases between them. The CDR3 totals 16 residues. The chain's CDR3 is CASSLVGVQGGQPQHF. DNA for the CDR3: TGCGCCAGCAGCTTGGTGGGGGTCCAGGGCGGCCAGCCCCAGCATTTT.

The chain combines TRBV19 with TRBJ2-5; maybe TRBD2 (6 bases). CDR1 and CDR2 (germline): LNHDA, SQIVND (reference sequence). The CDR3 length is 11 residues. Deletions cut 6 bases from V and 5 bases from J, with 7 bases between. This CDR3 reads CASSLAETQYF. Here the CDR3 DNA reads TGTGCCAGTAGCCTAGCGGAGACCCAGTACTTC.

V is TRBV18 and J is TRBJ1-1; D might be TRBD1 (6 bases). The germline V gene has CDR1 KGHSH and CDR2 LQKENI. The CDR3 has 15 amino acids. With 3 bases removed from V and 0 bases from J, the gap between germline ends came to 11 bases. CDR3 nucleotide sequence: TGTGCCAGCTCACCTTTGGACAGCTTGAACACTGAAGCTTTCTTT. Translating gives CASSPLDSLNTEAFF.

V is TRBV9 and J is TRBJ2-7; TRBD1 is a possible D gene (6 bases). This CDR3 region has 14 residues. The germline V gene encodes CDR1 SGDLS and CDR2 YYNGEE. Trimming stripped 0 bases from V and 2 bases from J, with 9 bases between. CDR3 bases: TGTGCCAGCAGCGTAGCTACAGGGCCCTACGAGCAGTACTTC. Translated, it gives CASSVATGPYEQYF.

The genes are TRBV4-2 and TRBJ2-5, with 9 bases that match TRBD2. The V segment lost 3 bases and the J segment 2 bases; nucleotides outside the gene matches: 7. Germline values: CDR1 LGHNA, CDR2 YNFKEQ. CDR3 size: 16 residues. The CDR3 reads CASSQRLAAGQETQYF. The CDR3, as DNA: TGTGCCAGCAGCCAGCGACTAGCGGCGGGTCAAGAGACCCAGTACTTC.

The rearrangement links TRBV19 to TRBJ1-5; D not certain. V shed 6 bases and J shed 1 base, with 10 bases lying between them. Per the germline V gene, CDR1 is LNHDA and CDR2 is SQIVND (reference sequence). The length of the CDR3 is 14 residues. The chain's CDR3 is CASRTTPSNQPQHF. The CDR3 DNA reads TGTGCCAGTAGAACCACTCCGAGCAATCAGCCCCAGCATTTT.

The chain employs TRBV4-1 and TRBJ1-5; TRBD1 matches at 10 bases. The CDR3 length is 14 residues. CDR1 is MGHRA, CDR2 YSYEKL, per germline. The junction had 5 bases not matched to a gene; V was cut back by 5 bases and J by 7 bases. The CDR3 loop reads CASSFGQGGQPQHF. The CDR3 DNA reads as TGCGCCAGCAGCTTTGGACAGGGGGGACAGCCCCAGCATTTT.

This rearrangement joins TRBV19 to TRBJ2-5, with 12 bases lining up with TRBD2. CDR3 length: 16 residues. J was trimmed by 4 bases and V by 5 bases; bases with no gene match: 8. Germline CDR1 LNHDA, CDR2 SQIVND (reference sequence). The CDR3 spells CASSRLGLAGAETQYF. CDR3 DNA: TGTGCCAGTAGTCGCCTGGGACTAGCGGGCGCAGAGACCCAGTACTTC.